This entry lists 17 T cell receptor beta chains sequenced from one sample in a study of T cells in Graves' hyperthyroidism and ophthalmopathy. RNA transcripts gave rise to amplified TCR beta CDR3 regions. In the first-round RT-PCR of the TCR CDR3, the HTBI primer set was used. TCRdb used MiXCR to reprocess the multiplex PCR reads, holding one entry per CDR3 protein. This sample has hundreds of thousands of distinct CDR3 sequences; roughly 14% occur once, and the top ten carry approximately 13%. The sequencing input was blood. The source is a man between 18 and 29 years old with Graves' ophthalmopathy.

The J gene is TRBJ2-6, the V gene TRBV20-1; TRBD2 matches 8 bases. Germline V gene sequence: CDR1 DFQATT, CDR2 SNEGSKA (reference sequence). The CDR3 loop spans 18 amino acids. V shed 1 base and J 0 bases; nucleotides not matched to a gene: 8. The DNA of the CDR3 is TGCAGTGCTAGAGTGCTGAGACTAGCGCTCTCTGGGGCCAACGTCCTGACTTTC. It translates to CSARVLRLALSGANVLTF.

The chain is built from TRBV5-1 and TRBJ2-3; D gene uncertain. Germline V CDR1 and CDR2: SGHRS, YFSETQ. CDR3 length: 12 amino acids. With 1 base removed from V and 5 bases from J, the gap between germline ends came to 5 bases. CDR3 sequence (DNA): TGCGCCAGCAGCTTGAATAGAGATACGCAGTATTTT. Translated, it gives CASSLNRDTQYF.

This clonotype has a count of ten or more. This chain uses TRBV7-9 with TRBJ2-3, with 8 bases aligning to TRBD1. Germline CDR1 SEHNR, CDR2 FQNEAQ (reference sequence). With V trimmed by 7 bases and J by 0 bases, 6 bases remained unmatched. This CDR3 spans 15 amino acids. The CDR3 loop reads CASKRTGTSTDTQYF. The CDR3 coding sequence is TGTGCCAGCAAACGGACAGGGACTAGCACAGATACGCAGTATTTT.

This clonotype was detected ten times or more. The CDR3 DNA reads as TGTGCCTGGAGACAAGGCCTAGCGGTCTACGAGCAGTACTTC. Translated, it gives CAWRQGLAVYEQYF. The V and J genes are TRBV30 and TRBJ2-7; TRBD2 agrees at 7 bases. The CDR3 runs 14 residues. Germline trimming cut 3 bases from V and 3 bases from J; bases unmatched to any gene: 8. Germline V lookup: CDR1 GTSNPN, CDR2 SVGIG (reference sequence). Full variable domain (rest looked up from reference TRBV30 and TRBJ2-7): SQTIHQWPATLVQPVGSPLSLECTVEGTSNPNLYWYRQAAGRGLQLLFYSVGIGQISSEVPQNLSASRPQDRQFILSSKKLLLSDSGFYLCAWRQGLAVYEQYFGPGTRLTVT.

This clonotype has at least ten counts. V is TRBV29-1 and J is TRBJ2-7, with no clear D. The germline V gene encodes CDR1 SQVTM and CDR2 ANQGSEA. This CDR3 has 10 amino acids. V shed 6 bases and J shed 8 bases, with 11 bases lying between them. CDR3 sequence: CSVRQTQQYF. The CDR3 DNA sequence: TGCAGCGTGCGACAAACCCAGCAGTACTTC.

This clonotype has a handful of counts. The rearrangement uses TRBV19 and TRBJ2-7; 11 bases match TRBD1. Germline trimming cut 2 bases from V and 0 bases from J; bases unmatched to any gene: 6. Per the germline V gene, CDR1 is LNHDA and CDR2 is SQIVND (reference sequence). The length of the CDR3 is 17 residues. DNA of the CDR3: TGTGCCAGTAGTATAAGGGGACAGGGGGTCCTCTCCTACGAGCAGTACTTC. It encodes CASSIRGQGVLSYEQYF.

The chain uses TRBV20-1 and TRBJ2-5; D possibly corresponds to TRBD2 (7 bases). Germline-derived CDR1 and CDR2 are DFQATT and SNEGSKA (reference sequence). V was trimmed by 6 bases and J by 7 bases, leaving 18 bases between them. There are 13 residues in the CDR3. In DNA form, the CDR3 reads TGCAGTGCACCACGGGGGGCCGGGGGGACCCAGTACTTC. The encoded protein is CSAPRGAGGTQYF.

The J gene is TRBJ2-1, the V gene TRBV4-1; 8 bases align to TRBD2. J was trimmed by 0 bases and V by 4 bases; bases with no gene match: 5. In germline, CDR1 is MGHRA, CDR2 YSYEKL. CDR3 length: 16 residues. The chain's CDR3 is CASSRHTSGSYNEQFF. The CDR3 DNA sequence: TGCGCCAGCAGCCGGCATACTAGCGGCTCCTACAATGAGCAGTTCTTC.

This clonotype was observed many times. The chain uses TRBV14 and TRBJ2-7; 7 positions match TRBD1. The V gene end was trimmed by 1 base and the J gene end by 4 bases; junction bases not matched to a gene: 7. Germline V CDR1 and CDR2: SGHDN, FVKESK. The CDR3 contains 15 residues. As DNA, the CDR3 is TGTGCCAGCAGCCAAGTGTGGGACAGTACTTACGAGCAGTACTTC. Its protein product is CASSQVWDSTYEQYF.

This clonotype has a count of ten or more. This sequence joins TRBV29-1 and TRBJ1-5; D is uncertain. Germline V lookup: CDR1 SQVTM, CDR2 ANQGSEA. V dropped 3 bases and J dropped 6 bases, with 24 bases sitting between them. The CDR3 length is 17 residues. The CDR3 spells CSVDPIVDADPGQPQHF. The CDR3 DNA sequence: TGCAGCGTTGATCCCATTGTGGACGCCGACCCGGGTCAGCCCCAGCATTTT.

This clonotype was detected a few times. The CDR3 bases are TGTGCCAGCAGTGAATATTTCCCGGGAGCCTCGAACACCGGGGAGCTGTTTTTT. Translating it yields CASSEYFPGASNTGELFF. The genes are TRBV11-2 and TRBJ2-2, with D possibly being TRBD2 (6 bases). This CDR3 has 18 amino acids. CDR1 and CDR2 (germline): SGHAT, FQNNGV. V lost 6 bases, J lost 0 bases, and 20 bases lay in between.

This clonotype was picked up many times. CDR3 sequence (DNA): TGCGCCAGCAGCCAATCTTTTGAAGCTTTCTTT. This encodes CASSQSFEAFF. The J gene is TRBJ1-1, the V gene TRBV4-1; no clear D. The ends were cut back, 2 bases at V and 7 bases at J, with 5 bases in the middle. This CDR3 spans 11 amino acids. The germline V gene encodes CDR1 MGHRA and CDR2 YSYEKL.

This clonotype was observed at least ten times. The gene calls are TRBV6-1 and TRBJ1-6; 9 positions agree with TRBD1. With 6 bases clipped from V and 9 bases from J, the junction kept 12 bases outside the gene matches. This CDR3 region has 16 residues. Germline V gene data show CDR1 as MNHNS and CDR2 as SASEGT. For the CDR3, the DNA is TGTGCCAGCAGCGACGGACAGGGGCCACCGCCTTCACCCCTCCACTTT. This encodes CASSDGQGPPPSPLHF.

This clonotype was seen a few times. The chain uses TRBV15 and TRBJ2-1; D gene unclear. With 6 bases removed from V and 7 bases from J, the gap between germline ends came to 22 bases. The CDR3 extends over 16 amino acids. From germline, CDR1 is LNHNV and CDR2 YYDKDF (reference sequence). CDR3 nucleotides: TGTGCCACCAGATTCGAGGCACTTTCTAAGATGAATGAGCAGTTCTTC. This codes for CATRFEALSKMNEQFF.

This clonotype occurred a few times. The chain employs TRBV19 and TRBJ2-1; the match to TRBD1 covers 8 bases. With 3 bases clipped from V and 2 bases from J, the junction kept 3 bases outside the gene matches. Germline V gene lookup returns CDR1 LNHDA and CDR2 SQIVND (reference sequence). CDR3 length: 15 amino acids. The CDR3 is CASSILGQAYNEQFF. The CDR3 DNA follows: TGTGCCAGTAGTATCTTGGGACAGGCCTACAATGAGCAGTTCTTC.

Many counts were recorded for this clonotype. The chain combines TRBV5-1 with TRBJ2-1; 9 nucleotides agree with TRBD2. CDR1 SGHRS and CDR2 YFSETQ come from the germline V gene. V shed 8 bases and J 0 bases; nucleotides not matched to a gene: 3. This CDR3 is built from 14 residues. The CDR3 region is CASTAGGSYNEQFF. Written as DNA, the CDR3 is TGCGCCAGTACAGCGGGGGGCTCCTACAATGAGCAGTTCTTC.

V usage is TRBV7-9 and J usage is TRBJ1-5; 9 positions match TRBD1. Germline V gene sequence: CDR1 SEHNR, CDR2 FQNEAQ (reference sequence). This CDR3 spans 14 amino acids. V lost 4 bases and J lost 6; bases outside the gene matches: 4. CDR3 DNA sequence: TGTGCCAGCAGCTCTGGGACAGGGTCTCAGCCCCAGCATTTT. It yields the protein CASSSGTGSQPQHF.